This T cell receptor beta chain was sequenced for a study of blood T cell repertoires in COVID-19. The CDR3 contains 13 residues. V was trimmed by 0 bases and J by 5 bases, leaving 5 bases between them. CDR1 is SGHNT, CDR2 YYREEE, per germline (reference sequence). Method: immunoSEQ multiplex PCR; TCRdb's copy keeps in-frame clones and lacks some. The sample lists 300,000 to 350,000 clones; around 90% were seen once. The rearrangement links TRBV5-4 to TRBJ1-4; D remains ambiguous. This clonotype was sampled from a woman in her forties with COVID-19, enrolled during active disease. Sample: peripheral blood. CDR3 protein: CASSLGPNEKLFF. The CDR3 DNA sequence: TGTGCCAGCAGCTTGGGTCCGAATGAAAAACTGTTTTTT.